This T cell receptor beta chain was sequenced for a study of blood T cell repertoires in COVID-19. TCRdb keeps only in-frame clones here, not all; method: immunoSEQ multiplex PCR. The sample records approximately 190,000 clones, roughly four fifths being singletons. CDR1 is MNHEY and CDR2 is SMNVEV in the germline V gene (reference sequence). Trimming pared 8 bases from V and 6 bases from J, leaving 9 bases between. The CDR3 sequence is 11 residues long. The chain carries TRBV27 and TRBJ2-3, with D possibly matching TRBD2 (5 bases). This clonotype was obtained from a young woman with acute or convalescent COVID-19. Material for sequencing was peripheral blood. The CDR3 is CASGWRDTQYF. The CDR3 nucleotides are TGTGCCAGCGGGTGGAGGGATACGCAGTATTTT.